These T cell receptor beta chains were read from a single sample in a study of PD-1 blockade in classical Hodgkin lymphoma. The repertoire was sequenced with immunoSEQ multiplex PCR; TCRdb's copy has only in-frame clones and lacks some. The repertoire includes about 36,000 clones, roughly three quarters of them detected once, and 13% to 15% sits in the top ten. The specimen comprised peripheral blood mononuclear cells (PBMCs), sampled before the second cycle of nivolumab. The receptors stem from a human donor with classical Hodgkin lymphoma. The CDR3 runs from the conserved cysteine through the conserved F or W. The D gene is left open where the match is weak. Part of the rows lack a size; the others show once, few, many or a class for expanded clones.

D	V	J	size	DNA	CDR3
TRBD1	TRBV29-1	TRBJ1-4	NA	TGCAGCGTTGGACAGGGTGCAACTAATGAAAAACTGTTTTTT	CSVGQGATNEKLFF
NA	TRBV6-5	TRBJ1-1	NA	TGTGCCAGCAGTTACTCGGGACCTGGGACTGAAGCTTTCTTT	CASSYSGPGTEAFF
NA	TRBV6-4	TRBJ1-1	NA	TGTGCCAGCAGTGATATTGACGAGAACACTGAAGCTTTCTTT	CASSDIDENTEAFF
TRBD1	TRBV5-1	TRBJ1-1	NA	TGCGCCAGCAGCTTGAGGGCAGGGGGCGTTGCAATGAACACTGAAGCTTTCTTT	CASSLRAGGVAMNTEAFF
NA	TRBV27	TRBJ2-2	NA	TGTGCCAGCAGTTTGAAAATGGGACTCACGGGCGGGGAGCTGTTTTTT	CASSLKMGLTGGELFF
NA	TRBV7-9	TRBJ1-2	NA	TGTGCCAGCAGCATCCGGACAGCGGATGGCTACACCTTC	CASSIRTADGYTF
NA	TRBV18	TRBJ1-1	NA	TGTGCCAGCTCAGTAGGTTCCACTGAAGCTTTCTTT	CASSVGSTEAFF
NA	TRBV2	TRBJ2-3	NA	TGTGCCAGCAGAGCTAGCACAGATACGCAGTATTTT	CASRASTDTQYF
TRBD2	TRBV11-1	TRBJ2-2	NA	TGTGCCAGCAGCGGAGGAGCGGGAGGGTTTGGGACCGGGGAGCTGTTTTTT	CASSGGAGGFGTGELFF
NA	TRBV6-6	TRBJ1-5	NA	TGTGCCAGCAGTTCTGGGGACGGACGTCAGCCCCAGCATTTT	CASSSGDGRQPQHF
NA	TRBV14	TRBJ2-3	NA	TGTGCCAGCAGCCAAGACCTTTTTAGAGTAGGTTCCGCAGATACGCAGTATTTT	CASSQDLFRVGSADTQYF
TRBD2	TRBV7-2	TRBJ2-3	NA	TGTGCCAGCAGCCTAGCGGGGGAGATGGATACGCAGTATTTT	CASSLAGEMDTQYF
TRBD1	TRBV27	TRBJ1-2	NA	TGTGCCAGCAGAGGACAGGGTGGCTTTGGCTATGGCTACACCTTC	CASRGQGGFGYGYTF
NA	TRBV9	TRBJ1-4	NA	TGTGCCAGCAGCGTAAATCCATCAACTAATGAAAAACTGTTTTTT	CASSVNPSTNEKLFF
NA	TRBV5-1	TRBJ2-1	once	TGCGCCAGCAGCTTGGCGGACAATGAGCAGTTCTTC	CASSLADNEQFF
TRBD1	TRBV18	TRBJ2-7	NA	TGTGCCAGCTCACCACAGGGGGCGCGGGAGCAGTACTTC	CASSPQGAREQYF
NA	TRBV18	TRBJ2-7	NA	TGTGCCAGCTCATCGAGAGGGAGCTCCTACGAGCAGTACTTC	CASSSRGSSYEQYF
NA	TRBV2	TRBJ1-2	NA	TGTGCCAGCAGTGAATTGTCTGGGGACGTGGGTGGCTACACCTTC	CASSELSGDVGGYTF
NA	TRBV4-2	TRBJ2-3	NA	TGTGCCAGCAGCCAACAGATCCAGGAGCGGAGCACAGATACGCAGTATTTT	CASSQQIQERSTDTQYF
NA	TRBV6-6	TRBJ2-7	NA	TGTGCCAGCAGAATCGGGACCCCTTCTCCCGAGCAGTACTTC	CASRIGTPSPEQYF
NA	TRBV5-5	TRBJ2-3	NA	TGTGCCAGCAGCTTGTCTCGGCAGGGACTCCCGGGAGATACGCAGTATTTT	CASSLSRQGLPGDTQYF
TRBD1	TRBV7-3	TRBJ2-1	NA	TGTGCCAGCAGCCTAGGACAGGGGGCTTACAATGAGCAGTTCTTC	CASSLGQGAYNEQFF
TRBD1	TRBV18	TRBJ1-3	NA	TGTGCCAGCTCAAGACGGACAGGGGCTGGAAACACCATATATTTT	CASSRRTGAGNTIYF
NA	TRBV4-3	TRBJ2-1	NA	TGCGCCAGCAGCCAAGGGGCCACGCCCCAGCATGAGCAGTTCTTC	CASSQGATPQHEQFF
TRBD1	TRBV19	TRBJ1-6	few	TGTGCCAGTAGTATAGAACAGGGGAATTCACCCCTCCACTTT	CASSIEQGNSPLHF
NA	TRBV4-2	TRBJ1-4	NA	TGTGCCAGCAGCCAAACAAGGTCTGTCGGCGAAAAACTGTTTTTT	CASSQTRSVGEKLFF
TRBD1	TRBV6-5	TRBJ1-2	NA	TGTGCCAGCAGAGACAGGGGCGGCAACTATGGCTACACCTTC	CASRDRGGNYGYTF
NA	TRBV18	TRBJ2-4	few	TGTGCCAGCTCACCCTTAGCGAGCGGGGCCAAAAACATTCAGTACTTC	CASSPLASGAKNIQYF
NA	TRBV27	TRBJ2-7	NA	TGTGCCAGCAGTTTGTACGGTTCCTACGAGCAGTACTTC	CASSLYGSYEQYF
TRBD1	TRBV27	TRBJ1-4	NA	TGTGCCAGCAGTTTATCGAAAGGACAGGGTTTAGGAAAACTGTTTTTT	CASSLSKGQGLGKLFF
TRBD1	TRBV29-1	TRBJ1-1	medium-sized	TGCAGCGTTGAAAGGACAGGGCGGGCTTTCTTT	CSVERTGRAFF
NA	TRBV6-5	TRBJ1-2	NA	TGTGCCAGCAGCCCCGAGGGAGCAGTCTATGGCTACACCTTC	CASSPEGAVYGYTF
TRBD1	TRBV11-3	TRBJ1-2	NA	TGTGCCAGCAGCCCGGGGACAGGGCTAGGCTACACCTTC	CASSPGTGLGYTF